The 14 T cell receptor beta chains presented below share a single source sample, sequenced in a study of CD4 T cells in relation to SARS-CoV-2 and coronaviruses. The protocol was immunoSEQ multiplex PCR, while the TCRdb copy is restricted to in-frame clones and leaves out a portion. The sample records some 42,000 clones, approximately 87% being singletons. Sequencing used memory CD4+ T cells from PBMCs. The receptors stem from an adult with COVID-19.

V and J are TRBV5-1 and TRBJ1-2, with 8 bases aligning to TRBD1. The V segment lost 4 bases and the J segment 6 bases; nucleotides outside the gene matches: 11. This CDR3 comprises 15 residues. The germline gives CDR1 SGHRS, CDR2 YFSETQ. In DNA form, the CDR3 reads TGCGCCAGCAGCCAAGGTCCGGGACAGGTAAATGGCTACACCTTC. This gives the protein CASSQGPGQVNGYTF.

The chain uses TRBV13 and TRBJ2-1; 9 nucleotides line up with TRBD1. This CDR3 contains 15 residues. The trim removed 5 bases at V and 7 bases at J, leaving 9 bases unmatched. CDR1 and CDR2 from the germline V gene are PRHDT and FYEKMQ (reference sequence). CDR3 nucleotide sequence: TGTGCCAGCAGCCCCCCGGGACAGGGTTTTAATGAGCAGTTCTTC. Its protein product is CASSPPGQGFNEQFF.

This chain uses TRBV10-3 with TRBJ2-7, with D perhaps given as TRBD1 or TRBD2 (6 bases each). V lost 8 bases to trimming and J lost 5 bases, with 16 bases between them. The length of the CDR3 is 13 residues. The germline V gene has CDR1 ENHRY and CDR2 SYGVKD. This CDR3 reads CAISLSGAHEQYF. CDR3 DNA sequence: TGTGCCATCTCTCTATCGGGGGCCCACGAGCAGTACTTC.

This clone was seen a few times. This chain joins TRBV5-1 and TRBJ1-1; 9 bases line up with TRBD1. Germline loops: CDR1 SGHRS, CDR2 YFSETQ. J gave up 0 bases and V 0 bases, and 3 bases lay outside the gene matches. The CDR3 consists of 16 residues. The CDR3 loop reads CASSLGTGVMNTEAFF. The DNA for the CDR3 is TGCGCCAGCAGCTTGGGGACAGGGGTTATGAACACTGAAGCTTTCTTT.

The genes are TRBV5-1 and TRBJ2-6; 9 bases line up with TRBD1. The V gene end was trimmed by 3 bases and the J gene end by 0 bases; junction bases not matched to a gene: 4. CDR1 is SGHRS, CDR2 YFSETQ, per germline. CDR3 length: 17 residues. The CDR3 sequence is CASSSGQGSSGANVLTF. CDR3 in DNA: TGCGCCAGCAGCTCGGGACAGGGAAGCTCTGGGGCCAACGTCCTGACTTTC.

This chain joins TRBV19 and TRBJ2-3, with TRBD2 matching 12 bases. The CDR3 totals 16 residues. V shed 6 bases and J 7 bases; nucleotides not matched to a gene: 11. Looked up from germline, CDR1 is LNHDA and CDR2 is SQIVND (reference sequence). The CDR3 coding sequence is TGTGCCAGTAGACCCGGAACTAGCGGGGGGATCTATACGCAGTATTTT. It codes for CASRPGTSGGIYTQYF. Together with reference TRBV19 and TRBJ2-3, the CDR3 gives the full variable domain: DGGITQSPKYLFRKEGQNVTLSCEQNLNHDAMYWYRQDPGQGLRLIYYSQIVNDFQKGDIAEGYSVSREKKESFPLTVTSAQKNPTAFYLCASRPGTSGGIYTQYFGPGTRLTVL.

The chain is built from TRBV15 and TRBJ1-5; TRBD1 might be the D (6 bases). Trimming cost V 5 bases and J 7 bases, with 12 bases left between them. Germline V CDR1 and CDR2: LNHNV, YYDKDF (reference sequence). CDR3 length: 13 amino acids. The CDR3 sequence: CATSRDMGQPQHF. DNA of the CDR3: TGTGCCACCAGCCGGGACATGGGACAGCCCCAGCATTTT.

The V gene is TRBV2, the J gene TRBJ1-1, with a weak D call TRBD1 (6 bases). Trimming left V 7 bases short and J 5 bases short, with 17 bases between. The CDR3 is 14 amino acids. Per germline, CDR1 SNHLY and CDR2 FYNNEI. CDR3 residues: CASKSRGFSTEAFF. The CDR3 region has the DNA TGTGCCAGCAAAAGCAGGGGTTTTTCTACTGAAGCTTTCTTT.

This sequence joins TRBV6-5 and TRBJ2-1; the match to TRBD1 covers 10 bases. Germline trimming cut 6 bases from V and 4 bases from J; bases unmatched to any gene: 6. The germline V gene encodes CDR1 MNHEY and CDR2 SVGAGI. The CDR3 extends over 15 amino acids. The CDR3 region is CASRRDRGVYNEQFF. The CDR3 DNA follows: TGTGCCAGCAGGAGGGACAGGGGAGTTTACAATGAGCAGTTCTTC.

This chain uses TRBV7-2 with TRBJ1-6; D gene unclear. Trimming took off 1 base at V and 9 bases at J, with 7 bases between the two ends. Germline CDR1 is SGHTA and CDR2 is FQGNSA. This CDR3 is 13 amino acids long. The DNA of the CDR3 is TGTGCCAGCAGCTTAGAACCGCTTTCACCCCTCCACTTT. Translating it yields CASSLEPLSPLHF.

The table lists this clone with a count of one. V usage is TRBV10-1 and J usage is TRBJ2-3; D call uncertain. CDR1 and CDR2 (germline): WNHNN, SYGVQD (reference sequence). The V end lost 4 bases, the J end lost 4 bases, and 3 bases lay between the germline ends. This CDR3 has 11 amino acids. CDR3 residues: CASSGSDTQYF. In nucleotides, the CDR3 is TGCGCCAGCAGTGGATCAGATACGCAGTATTTT.

The gene calls are TRBV11-2 and TRBJ2-1; D possibly matches TRBD1 or TRBD2 (5 bases each). CDR1 and CDR2 from the germline V gene are SGHAT and FQNNGV. The V and J ends lost 8 bases and 3 bases respectively, with 14 bases between them. This CDR3 has 14 amino acids. Written as DNA, the CDR3 is TGTGCCAGCGCCCTCCCTGGGGGCTACAATGAGCAGTTCTTC. This gives the protein CASALPGGYNEQFF.

This chain links TRBV9 with TRBJ1-3, with D possibly being TRBD1 (6 bases). V was cut by 4 bases and J by 11 bases, with 19 bases left in between. Germline CDR1 reads SGDLS; CDR2 reads YYNGEE. This CDR3 comprises 14 residues. The CDR3 region is CASSPGSAEGAIYF. The DNA for the CDR3 is TGTGCCAGCAGCCCCGGGTCGGCCGAGGGGGCCATATATTTT.

CDR3 protein: CASSYSTDTQYF. DNA of the CDR3: TGTGCCAGCAGCTATAGCACAGATACGCAGTATTTT. V gene TRBV12-3 or TRBV12-4 combines with J gene TRBJ2-3; D unresolved. This CDR3 has 12 residues. Trimming removed 6 bases from V and 0 bases from J, with 4 bases in between.